A single T cell receptor (beta chain) is shown here with its context. Its antigen is not known. The CDR3 has 14 residues. Per germline, CDR1 SGHKS and CDR2 YYEKEE (reference sequence). The record originates from a study of monozygotic twins with inflammatory bowel disease. Study outcomes and limitations: Sharing of clonotypes with others was lower in IBD patients than in healthy twins, and this was especially so with disease activity.

Using the 5' RACE reads, TCRdb records one entry per CDR3 protein without DNA. The sample's table shows some 440,000 distinct CDR3 sequences. The TCR originated in a human donor with ulcerative colitis or Crohn's disease, or a healthy co-twin of an affected twin (not recorded which). The genes are TRBV5-5 and TRBJ2-1. The sample consisted of blood. The CDR3 protein is CASSHDSSYNEQFF.